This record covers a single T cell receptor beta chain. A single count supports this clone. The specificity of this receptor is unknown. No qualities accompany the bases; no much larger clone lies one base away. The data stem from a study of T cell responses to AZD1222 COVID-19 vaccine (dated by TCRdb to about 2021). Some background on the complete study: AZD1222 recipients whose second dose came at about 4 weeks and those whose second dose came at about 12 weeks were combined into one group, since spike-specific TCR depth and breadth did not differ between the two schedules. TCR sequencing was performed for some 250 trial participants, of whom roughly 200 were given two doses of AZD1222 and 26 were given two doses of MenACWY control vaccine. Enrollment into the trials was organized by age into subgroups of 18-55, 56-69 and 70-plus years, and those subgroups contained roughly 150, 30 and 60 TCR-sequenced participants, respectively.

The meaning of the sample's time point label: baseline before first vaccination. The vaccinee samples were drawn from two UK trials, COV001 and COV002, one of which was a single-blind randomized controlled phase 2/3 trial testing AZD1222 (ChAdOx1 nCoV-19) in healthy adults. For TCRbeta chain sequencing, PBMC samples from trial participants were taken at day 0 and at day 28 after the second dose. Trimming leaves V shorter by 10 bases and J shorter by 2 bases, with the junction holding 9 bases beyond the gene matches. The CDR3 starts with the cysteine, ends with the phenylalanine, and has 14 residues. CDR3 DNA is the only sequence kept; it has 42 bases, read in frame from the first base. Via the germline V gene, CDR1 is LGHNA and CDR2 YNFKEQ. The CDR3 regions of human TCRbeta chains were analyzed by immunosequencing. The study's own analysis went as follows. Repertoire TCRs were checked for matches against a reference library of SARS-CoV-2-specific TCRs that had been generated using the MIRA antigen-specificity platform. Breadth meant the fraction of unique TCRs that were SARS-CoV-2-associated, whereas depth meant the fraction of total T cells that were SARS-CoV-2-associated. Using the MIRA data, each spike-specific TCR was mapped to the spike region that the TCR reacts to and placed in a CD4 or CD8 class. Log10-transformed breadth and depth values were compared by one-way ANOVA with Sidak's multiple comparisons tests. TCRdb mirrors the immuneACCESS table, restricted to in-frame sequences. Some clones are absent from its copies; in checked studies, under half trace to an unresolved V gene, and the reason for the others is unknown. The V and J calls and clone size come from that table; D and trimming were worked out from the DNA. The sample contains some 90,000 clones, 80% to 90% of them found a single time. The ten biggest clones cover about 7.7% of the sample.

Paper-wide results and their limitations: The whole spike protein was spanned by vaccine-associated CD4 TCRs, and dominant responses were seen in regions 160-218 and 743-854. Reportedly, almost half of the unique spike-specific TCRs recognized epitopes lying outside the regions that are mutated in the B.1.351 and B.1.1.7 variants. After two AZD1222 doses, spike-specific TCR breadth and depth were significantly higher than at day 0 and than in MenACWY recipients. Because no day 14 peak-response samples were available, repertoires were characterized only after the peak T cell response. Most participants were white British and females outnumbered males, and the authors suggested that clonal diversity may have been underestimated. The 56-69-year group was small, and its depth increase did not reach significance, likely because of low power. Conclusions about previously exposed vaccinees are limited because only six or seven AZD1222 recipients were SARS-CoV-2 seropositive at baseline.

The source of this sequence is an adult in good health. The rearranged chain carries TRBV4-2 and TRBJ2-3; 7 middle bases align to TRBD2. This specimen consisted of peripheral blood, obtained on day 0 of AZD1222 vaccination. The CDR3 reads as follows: CATRRAGDTDTQYF. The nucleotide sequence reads TGTGCCACCAGACGGGCGGGGGACACAGATACGCAGTATTTT.